Following are 3 T cell receptor beta chains from one sample sequenced in a study of cytomegalovirus exposure and HLA in healthy donors. Primers: 60 Vbeta forward and 13 Jbeta reverse. The data were produced by immunoSEQ multiplex PCR, yet TCRdb's version contains in-frame clones alone and is incomplete. This sample lists approximately 110,000 clones; its ten largest clones have roughly 1%. The sample was PBMCs. The receptors derive from a man younger than 30 in good health and CMV-seronegative.

V is TRBV5-1 and J is TRBJ1-1; D uncertain. Germline lookup yields CDR1 SGHRS and CDR2 YFSETQ. V gave up 0 bases and J gave up 8 bases, with 8 bases separating them. This CDR3 has 12 residues. In DNA form, the CDR3 reads TGCGCCAGCAGCTTGGCCGGAGGGGAAGCTTTCTTT. Residues: CASSLAGGEAFF.

This chain joins TRBV28 and TRBJ2-5, with 8 nucleotides matching TRBD1. Germline CDR1 and CDR2: MDHEN and SYDVKM. V was pared by 4 bases and J by 3 bases, with 13 bases of the junction left unmatched. This CDR3 is built from 17 residues. CDR3 DNA: TGTGCCAGCAGTTACCTATTGGATCGACAGGGGAAAGAGACCCAGTACTTC. It is translated as CASSYLLDRQGKETQYF.

The CDR3 sequence is CASSHPGHHTEAFF. The CDR3 region has the DNA TGTGCCAGCAGCCATCCGGGACACCACACTGAAGCTTTCTTT. The rearrangement joins TRBV27 to TRBJ1-1; TRBD1 might be the D (6 bases). V shed 6 bases and J shed 3 bases, with 14 bases lying between them. Per germline, CDR1 MNHEY and CDR2 SMNVEV (reference sequence). CDR3 size: 14 residues.